Listed here are 25 T cell receptor beta chains from one sample, sequenced in a study of blood T cells in healthy people across ages. Primers used in a second PCR of roughly 6 to 12 cycles were a sample-barcoded 5' primer and a J-beta primer mix. TCRdb passed the 5' RACE reads through MiXCR, listing each CDR3 protein once. The data contain around 1,700,000 distinct CDR3 sequences, roughly 28% of them seen just once; the ten biggest clones take up about 8%. Sequenced input: blood. These receptor sequences come from a woman aged 25 to 45 in good health.

In this sample, this clonotype turned up a few times. The gene calls are TRBV12-3 or TRBV12-4 and TRBJ2-1; 7 bases are a match to TRBD2. CDR3 size: 15 residues. The V segment lost 6 bases and the J segment 5 bases; nucleotides outside the gene matches: 10. CDR3 bases: TGTGCCAGCAGCAGGACTAGTTTAGGGGACAATGAGCAGTTCTTC. Its translation: CASSRTSLGDNEQFF.

A note on this clonotype: Because the CDR3's place on the DNA is in doubt, the DNA is left out and the CDR3 is given as listed by TCRdb. The rearrangement links TRBV9 to TRBJ1-6. From germline, CDR1 is SGDLS and CDR2 YYNGEE. The CDR3 has 14 residues if both end residues are counted. The CDR3 spells CASSVGGGNSPPHF.

Points on this clonotype: A read error is possible here, since a much larger clone lies one base away. DNA of the CDR3: TGTGCCAGCACCTCGGGAGAGGGCGGACAAGAGACCCAGTACTTC. Protein: CASTSGEGGQETQYF. The chain uses TRBV28 and TRBJ2-4; possible D gene TRBD2, 6 bases. The end of the DNA is better explained by TRBJ2-5, so the J call may be wrong. Germline V lookup: CDR1 MDHEN, CDR2 SYDVKM. This CDR3 has 15 amino acids.

The table lists this clonotype with a few counts. The rearrangement links TRBV27 to TRBJ2-4; D unclear. V was pared by 4 bases and J by 15 bases, with 16 bases between. Germline assignment: CDR1 MNHEY and CDR2 SMNVEV (reference sequence). This CDR3 spans 12 amino acids. The CDR3 loop is CASSSVDPELYF. The CDR3 DNA sequence: TGTGCCAGCAGTTCGGTTGATCCCGAACTGTACTTC.

This clonotype was counted only a few times. V and J are TRBV20-1 and TRBJ2-1; 8 bases agree with TRBD2. V was clipped by 6 bases and J by 10 bases; unmatched bases: 14. The CDR3 is 14 amino acids. Germline V gives CDR1 DFQATT, CDR2 SNEGSKA (reference sequence). The CDR3 spells CSAPGAGAIGEQFF. CDR3 nucleotide sequence: TGCAGTGCCCCGGGAGCGGGAGCAATAGGAGAGCAGTTCTTC.

This clonotype was counted many times. The chain joins TRBV4-3 to TRBJ2-1; possibly TRBD1 or TRBD2 for D (6 bases each). The CDR3 spans 16 residues. Germline V CDR1 and CDR2: LGHNA, YSLEER. With 0 bases removed from V and 11 bases from J, the gap between germline ends came to 20 bases. Written as DNA, the CDR3 is TGCGCCAGCAGCCAAGACTACGACGGGGGCGCAGCGCAGCAGTTCTTC. It codes for CASSQDYDGGAAQQFF.

In this sample, this clonotype turned up a few times. V is TRBV5-1 and J is TRBJ2-3; TRBD2 matches 12 bases. With V trimmed by 0 bases and J by 6 bases, 5 bases remained unmatched. The CDR3 consists of 16 residues. Germline lookup yields CDR1 SGHRS and CDR2 YFSETQ. The CDR3 protein is CASSLDLAGGPDTQYF. CDR3 DNA: TGCGCCAGCAGCTTGGATCTAGCGGGGGGGCCCGATACGCAGTATTTT. Filled out from reference TRBV5-1 and TRBJ2-3, the complete variable domain reads KAGVTQTPRYLIKTRGQQVTLSCSPISGHRSVSWYQQTPGQGLQFLFEYFSETQRNKGNFPGRFSGRQFSNSRSEMNVSTLELGDSALYLCASSLDLAGGPDTQYFGPGTRLTVL.

This clonotype was counted a single time. The CDR3 DNA reads as TGTGCCACCGGCGACTCGCGGGAGGGTCGTGAGCAGTTCTTC. This translates into CATGDSREGREQFF. The chain couples TRBV24-1 to TRBJ2-1; 9 bases agree with TRBD2. V lost 9 bases to trimming and J lost 9 bases; unmatched junction nucleotides: 11. Germline CDR1 is KGHDR and CDR2 is SFDVKD. CDR3 length: 14 residues.

This clonotype was detected a few times. The junction and the germline gene differ at one end; a read error may be behind it. The rearrangement links TRBV10-3 to TRBJ1-6; D call uncertain. The CDR3 runs to 12 residues. In germline, CDR1 is ENHRY, CDR2 SYGVKD. Written as DNA, the CDR3 is TGTGCCGTCAGTGAGCAGTTCTTAGCCCTCCACTTT. This gives the protein CAVSEQFLALHF.

In its sample, this clonotype was seen a few times. V is TRBV29-1 and J is TRBJ2-7; D unresolved. The CDR3 runs to 10 residues. The germline V and J ends were trimmed by 1 base and 6 bases, with 4 bases remaining between them. Germline assignment: CDR1 SQVTM and CDR2 ANQGSEA. CDR3 nucleotides: TGCAGCGTTGAAGCCCCCGAGCAGTACTTC. Residues: CSVEAPEQYF.

This clonotype appeared a few times. One junction end disagrees with the germline gene, perhaps due to a read error. The rearrangement uses TRBV3-1 and TRBJ1-1; D not resolved. The CDR3 length is 15 residues. CDR1 and CDR2 (germline): LGHDT, YNNKEL (reference sequence). The CDR3 spells CAGSQGRAGNTEAFF. CDR3 bases: TGTGCCGGCAGCCAAGGACGGGCAGGGAACACTGAAGCTTTCTTT.

The chain joins TRBV2 to TRBJ1-5; 11 nucleotides line up with TRBD1. The CDR3 runs to 15 residues. Germline trimming cut 3 bases from V and 9 bases from J; bases unmatched to any gene: 7. Per the germline V gene, CDR1 is SNHLY and CDR2 is FYNNEI. As DNA, the CDR3 is TGTGCCAGCAGTGACCGGACAGGGGGCGCAAGGCCCCAGCATTTT. This gives the protein CASSDRTGGARPQHF.

The CDR3 region is CASSASTSGGGEQYF. The CDR3 DNA reads as TGTGCCAGCAGCGCATCGACTAGCGGAGGGGGAGAGCAGTACTTC. The rearrangement links TRBV7-2 to TRBJ2-5, with 9 bases aligning to TRBD2. CDR1 is SGHTA and CDR2 is FQGNSA in the germline V gene. This CDR3 spans 15 amino acids. The V gene end was trimmed by 5 bases and the J gene end by 11 bases; junction bases not matched to a gene: 15.

This clonotype was counted only a few times. The genes are TRBV5-6 and TRBJ1-2; D is uncertain. With 3 bases removed from V and 7 bases from J, the gap between germline ends came to 10 bases. This CDR3 has 12 amino acids. Germline V gene data show CDR1 as SGHDT and CDR2 as YYEEEE. CDR3 bases: TGTGCCAGCAGCTCACAGCTCTCTGGCTACACCTTC. This encodes CASSSQLSGYTF.

This clonotype was detected ten times or more. The chain recombines TRBV20-1 with TRBJ2-6; 7 positions match TRBD1. Germline loops: CDR1 DFQATT, CDR2 SNEGSKA (reference sequence). This CDR3 region has 15 residues. V trimming: 5 bases; J trimming: 1 base; junction bases outside the gene matches: 5. CDR3 amino acids: CSAPDRISGANVLTF. The DNA of the CDR3 is TGCAGTGCTCCGGACAGGATTTCTGGGGCCAACGTCCTGACTTTC.

This clonotype was observed many times. The rearrangement links TRBV7-2 to TRBJ2-7; no reliable D call. The CDR3 runs 12 residues. Trimming left V 1 base short and J 6 bases short, with 7 bases between. Germline V gene data show CDR1 as SGHTA and CDR2 as FQGNSA. The CDR3 protein is CASSLVASEQYF. The CDR3 DNA reads as TGTGCCAGCAGCTTAGTGGCTAGCGAGCAGTACTTC.

This clonotype occurred a few times. J is TRBJ2-3 and V is TRBV2, with no clear D. This CDR3 has 14 amino acids. Germline V gene sequence: CDR1 SNHLY, CDR2 FYNNEI. Trimming left V 4 bases short and J 0 bases short, with 8 bases between. In nucleotides, the CDR3 is TGTGCCAGCAGTGGGAGTACTAGCACAGATACGCAGTATTTT. This codes for CASSGSTSTDTQYF.

This clonotype showed up many times. The chain couples TRBV5-1 to TRBJ2-1; D possibly corresponds to TRBD2 (6 bases). Trimming shortened V by 3 bases and J by 9 bases, and 16 bases separated the two germline ends. The CDR3 sequence is 14 residues long. Germline assignment: CDR1 SGHRS and CDR2 YFSETQ. DNA for the CDR3: TGCGCCAGCAGCTCTCCGGGGGTAATCGGTGAGCAGTTCTTC. As protein: CASSSPGVIGEQFF.

Notes on this clonotype: At one boundary the junction diverges from the germline segment, which might be a read error. The gene calls are TRBV6-2 or TRBV6-3 and TRBJ2-3; tentatively, D is TRBD2 (6 bases). The CDR3 is made up of 14 amino acids. Per germline, CDR1 MNHEY and CDR2 SVGEGT. CDR3 sequence (DNA): TGTGCCAGCAGGTACTCGAACGGGAGAGATACGCAGTATTTT. Its protein product is CASRYSNGRDTQYF.

There are many counts of this clonotype. In DNA, the CDR3 is TGCAGTGCTAGCGGCAACCAAGAGACCCAGTACTTC. Protein sequence: CSASGNQETQYF. The rearrangement joins TRBV20-1 to TRBJ2-5; D gene unclear. The germline V gene encodes CDR1 DFQATT and CDR2 SNEGSKA (reference sequence). V was shortened by 3 bases and J by 0 bases, with 5 bases between the two germline ends. The CDR3 contains 12 residues.

The J gene is TRBJ1-1, the V gene TRBV27, with TRBD1 matching over 7 bases. V shed 3 bases and J 7 bases; nucleotides not matched to a gene: 5. Germline assignment: CDR1 MNHEY and CDR2 SMNVEV (reference sequence). The CDR3 consists of 13 residues. The CDR3 sequence is CASSFTYRGEAFF. Here the CDR3 DNA reads TGTGCCAGCAGTTTCACCTACAGGGGTGAAGCTTTCTTT.

A note on this clonotype: This may arise from a read error, as a much more abundant clone is one base away. The CDR3 loop reads CTSRQTGRETQYF. CDR3 bases: TGTACCAGCAGGCAGACAGGGAGAGAGACCCAGTACTTC. The chain couples TRBV28 to TRBJ2-5; 7 positions agree with TRBD1. This CDR3 is 13 amino acids long. Germline V gene sequence: CDR1 MDHEN, CDR2 SYDVKM.

This chain links TRBV4-3 with TRBJ2-3; 14 bases line up with TRBD2. The CDR3 runs to 17 residues. V lost 1 base and J lost 3; bases outside the gene matches: 3. The V gene's germline CDR1 is LGHNA and CDR2 YSLEER. The CDR3 nucleotides read TGCGCCAGCAGCCAAGCGACTAGCGGGAGGGCAACAGATACGCAGTATTTT. Translation gives CASSQATSGRATDTQYF.

On this clonotype itself: A read error may be the cause here, since a much bigger clone is one base away. The rearrangement uses TRBV29-1 and TRBJ1-2, with D maybe TRBD1 (5 bases). The CDR3 totals 11 residues. CDR1 and CDR2 (germline): SQVTM, ANQGSEA. Trimming shortened V by 2 bases and J by 8 bases, and 9 bases separated the two germline ends. CDR3 sequence: CSVERQGGYTF. Written as DNA, the CDR3 is TGCAGCGTTGAACGGCAGGGCGGCTACACCTTC.

This clonotype was seen a few times. The rearrangement uses TRBV20-1 and TRBJ1-2, with 8 bases matching TRBD1. The CDR3 has 13 amino acids. CDR1 and CDR2 (germline): DFQATT, SNEGSKA (reference sequence). The trim removed 3 bases at V and 4 bases at J, leaving 4 bases unmatched. Here the CDR3 DNA reads TGCAGTGCTAGCCAAACAGGGGGCTATGGCTACACCTTC. Its translation: CSASQTGGYGYTF.